Described below is a single TCR beta chain sequence and its context. Antigen: not known. Oncomine TCR Beta short-read sequencing was applied to DNA from cultured CD4+ T cells. TCRdb reanalysed the PCR reads using MiXCR and keeps one entry per CDR3 protein. The top ten hold around 12% of the sample, which has fewer than 15,000 distinct CDR3 sequences, about two thirds seen once. The treatment is: approximately nine-day PBMC culture with coronavirus spike peptide pools or control peptides (ViraFEST assay). Convalescent patients tested SARS-CoV-2 PCR positive from March to December 2020, before Alpha, Beta and Delta emerged. Cells received half-medium changes with fresh IL-2 medium on days 3 and 7. Following a culture period (more than 9 days), negative selection was used to isolate CD4+ T cells. This sample is part of a study of vaccination and CD4 T cells after COVID-19. For the study at large: Control cultures, each given a CEFX pool, an HIV-1 Nef pool, or no peptide, were included.

This CDR3 is 12 amino acids long. Germline-derived CDR1 and CDR2 are DFQATT and SNEGSKA (reference sequence). This chain connects TRBV20-1 to TRBJ1-3, with TRBD1 as a possible D gene (5 bases). The receptor was derived from a human donor who had recovered from COVID-19. Sequencing was done on a sample of CD4+ T cells from blood, cultured in vitro. The CDR3 DNA sequence: TGCAGCGCCTCACCGGGGGGAACTACCATATATTTT. It translates to CSASPGGTTIYF.